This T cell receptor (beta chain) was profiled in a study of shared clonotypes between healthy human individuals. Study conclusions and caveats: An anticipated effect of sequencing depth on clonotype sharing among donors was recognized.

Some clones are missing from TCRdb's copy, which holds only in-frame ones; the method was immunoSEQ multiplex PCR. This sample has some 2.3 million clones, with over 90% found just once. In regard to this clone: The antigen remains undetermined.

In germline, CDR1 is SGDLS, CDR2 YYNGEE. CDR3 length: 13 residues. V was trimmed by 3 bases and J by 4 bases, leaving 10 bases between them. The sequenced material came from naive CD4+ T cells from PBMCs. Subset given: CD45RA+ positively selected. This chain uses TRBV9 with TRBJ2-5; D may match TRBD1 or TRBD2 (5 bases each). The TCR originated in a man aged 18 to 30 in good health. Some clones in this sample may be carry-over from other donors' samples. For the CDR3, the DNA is TGTGCCAGCAGCGAGCGAGGGGCAGAGACCCAGTACTTC. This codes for CASSERGAETQYF.